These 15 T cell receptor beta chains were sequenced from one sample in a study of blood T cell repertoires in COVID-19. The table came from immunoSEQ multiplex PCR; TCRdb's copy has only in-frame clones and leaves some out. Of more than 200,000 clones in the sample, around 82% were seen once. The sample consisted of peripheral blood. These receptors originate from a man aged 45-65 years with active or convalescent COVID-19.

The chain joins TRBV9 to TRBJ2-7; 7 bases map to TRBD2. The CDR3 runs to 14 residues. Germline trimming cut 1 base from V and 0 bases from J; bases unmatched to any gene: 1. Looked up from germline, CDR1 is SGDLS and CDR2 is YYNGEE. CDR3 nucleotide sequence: TGTGCCAGCAGCGTACGGGGGGACTCCTACGAGCAGTACTTC. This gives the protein CASSVRGDSYEQYF.

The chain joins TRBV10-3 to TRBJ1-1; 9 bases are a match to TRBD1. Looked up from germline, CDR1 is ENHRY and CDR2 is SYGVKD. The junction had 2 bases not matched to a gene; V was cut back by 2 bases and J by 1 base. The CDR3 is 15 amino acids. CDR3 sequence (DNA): TGTGCCATCAGTGAGGGACAGGGGAAGAACACTGAAGCTTTCTTT. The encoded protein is CAISEGQGKNTEAFF.

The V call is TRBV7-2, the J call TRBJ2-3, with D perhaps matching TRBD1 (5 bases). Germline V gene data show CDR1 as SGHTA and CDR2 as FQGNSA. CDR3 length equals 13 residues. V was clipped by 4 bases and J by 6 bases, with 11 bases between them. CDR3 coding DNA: TGTGCCAGCAGCTCTCAGGGCAGGGATACGCAGTATTTT. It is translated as CASSSQGRDTQYF.

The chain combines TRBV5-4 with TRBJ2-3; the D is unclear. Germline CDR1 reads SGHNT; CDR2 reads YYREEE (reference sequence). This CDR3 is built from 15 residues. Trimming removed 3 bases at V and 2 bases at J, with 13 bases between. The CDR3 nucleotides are TGTGCCAGCAGCTCTACACGGGTCTCCACAGATACGCAGTATTTT. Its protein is CASSSTRVSTDTQYF.

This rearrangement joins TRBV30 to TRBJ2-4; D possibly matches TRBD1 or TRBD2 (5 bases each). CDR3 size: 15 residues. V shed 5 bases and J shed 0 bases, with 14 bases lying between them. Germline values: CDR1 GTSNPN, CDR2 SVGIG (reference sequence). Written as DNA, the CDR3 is TGTGCCTGGGGGACGGGTGAGCTAGCCAAAAACATTCAGTACTTC. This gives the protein CAWGTGELAKNIQYF.

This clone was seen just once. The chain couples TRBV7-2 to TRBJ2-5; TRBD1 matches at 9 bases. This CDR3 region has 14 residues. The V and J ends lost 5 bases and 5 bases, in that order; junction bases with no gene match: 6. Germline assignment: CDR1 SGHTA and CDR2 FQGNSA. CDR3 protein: CASSPYRGQETQYF. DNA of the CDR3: TGTGCCAGCAGCCCCTACAGGGGGCAGGAGACCCAGTACTTC.

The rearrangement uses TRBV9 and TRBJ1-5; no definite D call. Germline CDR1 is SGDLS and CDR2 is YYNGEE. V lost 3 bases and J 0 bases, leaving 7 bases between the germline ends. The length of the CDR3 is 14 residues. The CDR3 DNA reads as TGTGCCAGCAGCGAAGGAGATAGCAATCAGCCCCAGCATTTT. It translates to CASSEGDSNQPQHF.

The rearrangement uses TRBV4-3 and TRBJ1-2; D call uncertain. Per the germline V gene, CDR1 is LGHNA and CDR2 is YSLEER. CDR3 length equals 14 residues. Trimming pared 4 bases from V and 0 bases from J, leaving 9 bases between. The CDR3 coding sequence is TGCGCCAGCAGCCGCGCGGGATCTAACTATGGCTACACCTTC. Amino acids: CASSRAGSNYGYTF.

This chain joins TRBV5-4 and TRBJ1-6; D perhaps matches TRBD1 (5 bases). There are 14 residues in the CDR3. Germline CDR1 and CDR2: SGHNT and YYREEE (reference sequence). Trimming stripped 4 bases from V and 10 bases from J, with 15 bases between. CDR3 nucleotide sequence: TGTGCCAGCAGCCCCCCGGTCGGGGGATCACCCCTCCACTTT. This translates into CASSPPVGGSPLHF.

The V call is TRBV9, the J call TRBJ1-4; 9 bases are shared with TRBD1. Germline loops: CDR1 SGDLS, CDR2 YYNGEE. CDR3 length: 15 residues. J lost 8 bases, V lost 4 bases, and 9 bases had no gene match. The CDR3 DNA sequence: TGTGCCAGCAGCACCCGGGACAGGGAAAGCGAAAAACTGTTTTTT. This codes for CASSTRDRESEKLFF. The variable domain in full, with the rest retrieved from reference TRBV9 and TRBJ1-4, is DSGVTQTPKHLITATGQRVTLRCSPRSGDLSVYWYQQSLDQGLQFLIQYYNGEERAKGNILERFSAQQFPDLHSELNLSSLELGDSALYFCASSTRDRESEKLFFGSGTQLSVL.

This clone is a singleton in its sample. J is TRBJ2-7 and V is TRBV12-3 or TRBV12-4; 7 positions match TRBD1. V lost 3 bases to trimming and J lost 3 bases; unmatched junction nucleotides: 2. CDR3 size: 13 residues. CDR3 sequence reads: CASSFDRDYEQYF. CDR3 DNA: TGTGCCAGCAGTTTTGACAGGGACTACGAGCAGTACTTC.

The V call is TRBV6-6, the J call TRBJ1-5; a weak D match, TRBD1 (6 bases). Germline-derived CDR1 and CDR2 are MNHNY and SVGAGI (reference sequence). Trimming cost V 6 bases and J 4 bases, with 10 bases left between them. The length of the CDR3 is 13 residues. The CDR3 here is CASRRTENQPQHF. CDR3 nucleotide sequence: TGTGCCAGCAGGCGGACAGAGAATCAGCCCCAGCATTTT.

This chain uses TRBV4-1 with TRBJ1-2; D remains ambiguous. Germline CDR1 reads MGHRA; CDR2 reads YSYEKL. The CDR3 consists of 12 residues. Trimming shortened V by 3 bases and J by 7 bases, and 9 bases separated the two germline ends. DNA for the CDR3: TGCGCCAGCAGCCATTTGAAGAGTGGCTACACCTTC. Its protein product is CASSHLKSGYTF.

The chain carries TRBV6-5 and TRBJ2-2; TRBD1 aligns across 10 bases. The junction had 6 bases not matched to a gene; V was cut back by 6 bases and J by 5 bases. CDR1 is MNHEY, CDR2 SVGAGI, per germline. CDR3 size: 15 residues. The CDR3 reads CASSSTGGVTGELFF. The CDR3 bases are TGTGCCAGCAGCTCGACAGGGGGCGTAACCGGGGAGCTGTTTTTT.

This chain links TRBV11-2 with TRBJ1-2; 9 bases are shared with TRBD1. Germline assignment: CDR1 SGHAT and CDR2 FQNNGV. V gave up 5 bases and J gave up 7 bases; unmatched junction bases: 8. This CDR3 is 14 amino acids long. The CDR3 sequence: CASSVVTGGVGYTF. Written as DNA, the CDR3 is TGTGCCAGCAGCGTCGTAACAGGGGGCGTTGGCTACACCTTC.